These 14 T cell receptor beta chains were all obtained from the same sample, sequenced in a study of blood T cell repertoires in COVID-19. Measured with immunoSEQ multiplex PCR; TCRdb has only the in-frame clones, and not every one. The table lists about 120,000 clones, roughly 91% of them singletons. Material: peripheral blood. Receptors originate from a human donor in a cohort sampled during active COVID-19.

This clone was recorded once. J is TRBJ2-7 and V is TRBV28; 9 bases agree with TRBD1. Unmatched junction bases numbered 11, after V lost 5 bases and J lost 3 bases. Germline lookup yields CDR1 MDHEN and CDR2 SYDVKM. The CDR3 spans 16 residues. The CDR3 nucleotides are TGTGCCAGCAGTCCCCGGGGGGACAGGGAGCACTACGAGCAGTACTTC. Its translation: CASSPRGDREHYEQYF.

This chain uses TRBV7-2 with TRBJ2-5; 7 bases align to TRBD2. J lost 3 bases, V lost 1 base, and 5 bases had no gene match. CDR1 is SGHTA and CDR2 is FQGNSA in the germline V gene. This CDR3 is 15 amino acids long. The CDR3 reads CASSLGGLTEETQYF. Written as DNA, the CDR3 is TGTGCCAGCAGCTTAGGGGGACTAACGGAAGAGACCCAGTACTTC. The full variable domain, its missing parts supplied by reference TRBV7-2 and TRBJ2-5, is GAGVSQSPSNKVTEKGKDVELRCDPISGHTALYWYRQSLGQGLEFLIYFQGNSAPDKSGLPSDRFSAERTGGSVSTLTIQRTQQEDSAVYLCASSLGGLTEETQYFGPGTRLLVL.

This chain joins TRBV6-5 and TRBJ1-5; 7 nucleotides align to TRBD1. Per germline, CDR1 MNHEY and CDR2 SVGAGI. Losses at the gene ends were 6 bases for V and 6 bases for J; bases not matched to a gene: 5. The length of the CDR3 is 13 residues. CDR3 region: CASSNRGGQPQHF. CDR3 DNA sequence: TGTGCCAGCAGCAACAGGGGAGGTCAGCCCCAGCATTTT.

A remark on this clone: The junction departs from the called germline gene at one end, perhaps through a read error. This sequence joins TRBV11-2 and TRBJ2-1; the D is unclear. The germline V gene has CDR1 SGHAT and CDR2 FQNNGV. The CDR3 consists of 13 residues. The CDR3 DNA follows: TGTGCCAGCAGCTTAAGCCCTCACAATGAGCGGTTCTTC. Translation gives CASSLSPHNERFF.

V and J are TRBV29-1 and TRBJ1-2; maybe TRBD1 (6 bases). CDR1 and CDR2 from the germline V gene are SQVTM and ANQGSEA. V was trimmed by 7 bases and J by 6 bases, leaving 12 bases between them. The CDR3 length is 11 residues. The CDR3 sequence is CSAHPGDGYTF. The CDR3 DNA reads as TGCAGCGCCCATCCAGGGGATGGCTACACCTTC.

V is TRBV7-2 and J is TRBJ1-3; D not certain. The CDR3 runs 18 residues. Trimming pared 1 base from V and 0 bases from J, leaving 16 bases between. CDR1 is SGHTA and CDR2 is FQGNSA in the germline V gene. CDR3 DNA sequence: TGTGCCAGCAGCTTAGAGAGGGTGAACGTCCTCTCTGGAAACACCATATATTTT. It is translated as CASSLERVNVLSGNTIYF.

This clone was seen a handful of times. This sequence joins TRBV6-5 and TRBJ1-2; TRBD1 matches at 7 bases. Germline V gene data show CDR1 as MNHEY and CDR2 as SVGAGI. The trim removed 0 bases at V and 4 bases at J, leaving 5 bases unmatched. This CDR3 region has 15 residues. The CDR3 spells CASSYSDRVGYGYTF. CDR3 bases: TGTGCCAGCAGTTACTCTGACAGGGTAGGCTATGGCTACACCTTC.

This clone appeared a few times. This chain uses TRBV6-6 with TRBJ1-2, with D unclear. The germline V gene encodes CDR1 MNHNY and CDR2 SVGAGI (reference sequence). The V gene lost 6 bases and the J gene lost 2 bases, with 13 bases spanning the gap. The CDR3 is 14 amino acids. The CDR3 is CASSTLSVNYGYTF. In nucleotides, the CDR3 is TGTGCCAGCAGCACGCTATCTGTCAACTATGGCTACACCTTC.

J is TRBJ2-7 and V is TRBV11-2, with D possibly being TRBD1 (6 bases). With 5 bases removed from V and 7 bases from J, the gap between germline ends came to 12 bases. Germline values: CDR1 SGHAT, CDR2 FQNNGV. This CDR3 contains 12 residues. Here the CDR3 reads CASSLDRLEQYF. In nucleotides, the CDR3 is TGTGCCAGCAGCCTCGACAGGCTTGAGCAGTACTTC.

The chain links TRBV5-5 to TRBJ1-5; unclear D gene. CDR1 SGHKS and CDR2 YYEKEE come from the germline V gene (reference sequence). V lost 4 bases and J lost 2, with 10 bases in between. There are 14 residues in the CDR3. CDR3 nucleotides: TGTGCCAGCAGCCTAAAGTACGGCAATCAGCCCCAGCATTTT. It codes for CASSLKYGNQPQHF.

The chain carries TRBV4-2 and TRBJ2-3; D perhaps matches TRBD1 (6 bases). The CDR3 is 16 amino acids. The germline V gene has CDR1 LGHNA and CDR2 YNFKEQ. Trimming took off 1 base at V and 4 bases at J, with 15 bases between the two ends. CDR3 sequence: CASSQGGGPLADTQYF. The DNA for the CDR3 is TGTGCCAGCAGCCAAGGTGGGGGCCCTCTGGCAGATACGCAGTATTTT.

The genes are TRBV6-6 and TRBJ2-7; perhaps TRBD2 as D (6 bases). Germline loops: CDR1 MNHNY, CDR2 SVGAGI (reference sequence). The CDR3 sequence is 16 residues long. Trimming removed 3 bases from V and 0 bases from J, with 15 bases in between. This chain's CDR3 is CASSYRVGGTSYEQYF. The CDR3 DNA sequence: TGTGCCAGCAGTTATAGGGTTGGGGGGACCTCCTACGAGCAGTACTTC.

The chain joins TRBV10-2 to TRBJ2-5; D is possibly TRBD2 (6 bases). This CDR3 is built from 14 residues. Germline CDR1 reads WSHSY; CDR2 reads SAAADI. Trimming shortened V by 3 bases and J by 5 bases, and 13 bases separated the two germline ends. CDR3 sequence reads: CASSDGTSWETQYF. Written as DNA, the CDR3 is TGCGCCAGCAGTGATGGTACTAGCTGGGAGACCCAGTACTTC.

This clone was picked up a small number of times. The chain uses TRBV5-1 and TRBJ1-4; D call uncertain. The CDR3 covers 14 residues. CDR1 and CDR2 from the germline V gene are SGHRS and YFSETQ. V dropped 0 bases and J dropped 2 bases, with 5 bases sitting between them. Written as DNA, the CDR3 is TGCGCCAGCAGCTTGGGGAGGACTAATGAAAAACTGTTTTTT. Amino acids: CASSLGRTNEKLFF.